Here is one T cell receptor beta chain with its context. This specimen belongs to a study of patients and donors after allogeneic stem cell transplantation. Trimming pared 1 base from V and 5 bases from J, leaving 16 bases between. Germline CDR1 and CDR2: MGHRA and YSYEKL. The CDR3 runs to 16 residues. TCRdb used MiXCR to reprocess the RT-PCR reads, holding one entry per CDR3 protein. The sample comprises fewer than 500,000 distinct CDR3 sequences, under 20% of which are singletons, and over 6% rests with the top ten. The receptor was derived from a human donor who was either an allogeneic HSCT recipient or a stem cell or donor lymphocyte infusion donor (not recorded which). It is not recorded whose cells these are; they may come from a transplant donor. Sequenced: blood, either unsorted or a sorted T cell fraction (not recorded which). The V gene is TRBV4-1, the J gene TRBJ2-3; no clear D. The CDR3 region is CASSQAGLLWGDTQYF. The CDR3 nucleotides are TGCGCCAGCAGCCAAGCCGGTTTGTTGTGGGGAGATACGCAGTATTTT.